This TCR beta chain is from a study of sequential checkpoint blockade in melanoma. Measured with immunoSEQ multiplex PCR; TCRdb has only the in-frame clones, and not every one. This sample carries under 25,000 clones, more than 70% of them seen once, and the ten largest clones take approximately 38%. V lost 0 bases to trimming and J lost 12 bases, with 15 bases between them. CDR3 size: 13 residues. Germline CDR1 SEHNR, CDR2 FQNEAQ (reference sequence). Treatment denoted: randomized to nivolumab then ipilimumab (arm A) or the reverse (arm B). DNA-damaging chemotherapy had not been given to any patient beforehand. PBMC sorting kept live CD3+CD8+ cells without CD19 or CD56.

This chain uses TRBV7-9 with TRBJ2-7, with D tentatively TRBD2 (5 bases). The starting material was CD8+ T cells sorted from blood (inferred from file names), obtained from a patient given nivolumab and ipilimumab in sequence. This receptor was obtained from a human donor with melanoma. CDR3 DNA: TGTGCCAGCAGCTTAGCGCAAGGGTTGGACTCGTACTTC. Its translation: CASSLAQGLDSYF.